This is a list of T cell receptor beta chains from one sample in a study of cytomegalovirus exposure and HLA in healthy donors. Sequenced by immunoSEQ multiplex PCR; TCRdb stores in-frame clones only, minus some. The sample lists about 140,000 clones, around 80% occurring once. The material sequenced was PBMCs. The source of these receptors is a man aged 50 or older in good health and CMV-seronegative. Each CDR3 is given with its conserved first and last residue. The D gene is left open where the match is weak. Clone size is stated in some rows and not others, as once, few, many or a class when expanded.

clone size	D gene	V gene	J gene	CDR3 protein	CDR3 DNA
-	TRBD1	TRBV10-1	TRBJ1-1	CASSGGRGSVTEAFF	TGCGCCAGCAGTGGTGGCAGGGGGAGCGTCACTGAAGCTTTCTTT
-	TRBD2	TRBV7-6	TRBJ2-1	CASSPRGSTSAQSSYNEQFF	TGTGCCAGCAGCCCCCGGGGCTCCACTAGCGCCCAGAGCTCCTACAATGAGCAGTTCTTC
-	-	TRBV18	TRBJ1-5	CASSFNSDSNQPQHF	TGTGCCAGCTCATTCAATTCAGATAGCAATCAGCCCCAGCATTTT
-	TRBD2	TRBV5-6	TRBJ2-3	CASSFTGGDTDTQYF	TGTGCCAGCAGCTTTACGGGGGGGGACACAGATACGCAGTATTTT
-	-	TRBV5-4	TRBJ2-2	CASSLDRDGELFF	TGTGCCAGCAGCTTGGACCGGGACGGGGAGCTGTTTTTT
-	TRBD2	TRBV5-1	TRBJ2-1	CASSLEVREGEQFF	TGCGCCAGCAGCTTGGAGGTGCGGGAGGGTGAGCAGTTCTTC
-	-	TRBV29-1	TRBJ1-1	CSVVESASNTEAFF	TGCAGCGTTGTGGAGTCAGCTTCGAACACTGAAGCTTTCTTT
-	-	TRBV9	TRBJ1-3	CASSVVDTFTAGNTIYF	TGTGCCAGCAGCGTAGTAGACACCTTTACGGCTGGAAACACCATATATTTT
-	TRBD2	TRBV9	TRBJ2-1	CASSELAGGGEQFF	TGTGCCAGCAGCGAACTAGCGGGAGGGGGTGAGCAGTTCTTC
once	TRBD2	TRBV7-2	TRBJ2-7	CASSLEGGGTYEQYF	TGTGCCAGCAGCTTAGAAGGCGGGGGGACCTACGAGCAGTACTTC
-	-	TRBV28	TRBJ1-5	CASRRDGNQPQHF	TGTGCCAGCAGGCGGGACGGCAATCAGCCCCAGCATTTT
-	-	TRBV7-8	TRBJ2-3	CASSNRTVGYTDTQYF	TGTGCCAGCAGCAACCGGACAGTGGGATACACAGATACGCAGTATTTT
-	TRBD1	TRBV9	TRBJ1-4	CASSHGQGTSTNEKLFF	TGTGCCAGCAGCCATGGACAGGGGACGTCAACTAATGAAAAACTGTTTTTT
-	-	TRBV11-2	TRBJ1-1	CASGHTEAFF	TGTGCCAGCGGGCACACTGAAGCTTTCTTT
-	-	TRBV4-1	TRBJ1-6	CASSQETVRNSPLHF	TGCGCCAGCAGCCAAGAGACAGTACGCAATTCACCCCTCCACTTT
-	TRBD1	TRBV30	TRBJ2-1	CAWHRDRVLNEQFF	TGTGCCTGGCACCGGGACAGGGTTCTGAATGAGCAGTTCTTC
-	TRBD2	TRBV5-1	TRBJ2-1	CASSPSGTSGSYNEQFF	TGCGCCAGCAGCCCCTCCGGGACTAGCGGCTCCTACAATGAGCAGTTCTTC
-	TRBD1	TRBV7-6	TRBJ2-4	CASSFPLRDRKNIQYF	TGTGCCAGCAGCTTCCCCCTCCGGGACAGAAAAAACATTCAGTACTTC
-	TRBD2	TRBV4-2	TRBJ2-1	CASSQLTSVPSSYNEQFF	TGTGCCAGCAGCCAACTGACTAGCGTCCCCAGCTCCTACAATGAGCAGTTCTTC
-	-	TRBV6-5	TRBJ2-2	CASSPRDLHTGELFF	TGTGCCAGCAGTCCCCGGGATCTTCACACCGGGGAGCTGTTTTTT
-	TRBD1	TRBV7-8	TRBJ2-3	CASKPGTGYYHTQYF	TGTGCCAGCAAACCTGGGACAGGGTATTATCATACGCAGTATTTT
-	TRBD1	TRBV7-2	TRBJ2-7	CASSLPDRGRYEQYF	TGTGCCAGCAGCTTACCAGACAGGGGACGGTACGAGCAGTACTTC
-	TRBD1	TRBV6-1	TRBJ1-5	CASEQGNQPQHF	TGTGCCAGCGAACAGGGGAACCAGCCCCAGCATTTT
-	TRBD2	TRBV5-4	TRBJ2-3	CASSRSGLAGGGTDTQYF	TGTGCCAGCAGCCGGTCGGGACTAGCGGGGGGGGGCACAGATACGCAGTATTTT
-	TRBD1	TRBV9	TRBJ1-3	CASSADRELSRNTIYF	TGTGCCAGCAGCGCGGACAGGGAACTATCTAGAAACACCATATATTTT
-	-	TRBV27	TRBJ2-7	CASSTPTRAYEQYF	TGTGCCAGCAGTACACCGACTCGGGCCTACGAGCAGTACTTC
-	TRBD1	TRBV6-1	TRBJ2-3	CASTWDRGTDTQYF	TGTGCCAGCACGTGGGACAGGGGTACAGATACGCAGTATTTT
few	-	TRBV5-1	TRBJ2-4	CASSRTVGDIQYF	TGCGCCAGCAGCCGGACAGTGGGGGACATTCAGTACTTC
-	-	TRBV5-6	TRBJ2-7	CASSFAVGRGYEQYF	TGTGCCAGCAGCTTCGCGGTGGGGCGCGGCTACGAGCAGTACTTC
-	TRBD1	TRBV18	TRBJ1-1	CASSGDRGTEAFF	TGTGCCAGCTCGGGGGACAGGGGCACTGAAGCTTTCTTT
-	TRBD1	TRBV25-1	TRBJ1-3	CASSEDRGNTIYF	TGTGCCAGCAGTGAGGACAGGGGAAACACCATATATTTT
-	-	TRBV7-9	TRBJ2-5	CASSYTGSNKETQYF	TGTGCCAGCAGCTATACAGGGTCCAATAAAGAGACCCAGTACTTC
few	TRBD2	TRBV5-1	TRBJ2-3	CASSFFLAGEITDTQYF	TGCGCCAGCAGCTTCTTCCTAGCGGGAGAGATCACAGATACGCAGTATTTT
once	TRBD1	TRBV10-1	TRBJ2-1	CASSEQGAWGEQFF	TGCGCCAGCAGTGAACAGGGGGCATGGGGCGAGCAGTTCTTC
-	-	TRBV4-1	TRBJ2-6	CASSQVGIGGLGANVLTF	TGCGCCAGCAGCCAAGTGGGCATAGGGGGATTGGGGGCCAACGTCCTGACTTTC
-	-	TRBV9	TRBJ2-4	CASSVESSPAGSKNIQYF	TGTGCCAGCAGCGTAGAGTCTAGTCCGGCAGGGTCCAAAAACATTCAGTACTTC
-	TRBD1	TRBV6-6	TRBJ1-4	CASRRPGQGNEKLFF	TGTGCCAGCAGACGACCGGGACAGGGTAATGAAAAACTGTTTTTT
-	-	TRBV4-1	TRBJ1-2	CASRLDGGDNYGYTF	TGCGCCAGCAGGCTCGACGGGGGGGATAACTATGGCTACACCTTC
once	TRBD1	TRBV4-1	TRBJ2-7	CASSPRDRGASEQYF	TGCGCCAGCAGCCCCCGGGACAGGGGGGCCTCCGAGCAGTACTTC
-	TRBD1	TRBV14	TRBJ1-2	CASSSTGYYGYTF	TGTGCCAGCAGCTCGACAGGGTACTATGGCTACACCTTC
few	-	TRBV15	TRBJ1-5	CATSRGRQPQHF	TGTGCCACCAGCAGGGGGAGGCAGCCCCAGCATTTT
-	-	TRBV5-1	TRBJ1-1	CASSLSWTENTEAFF	TGCGCCAGCAGCTTGAGTTGGACAGAGAACACTGAAGCTTTCTTT
-	TRBD1	TRBV6-5	TRBJ1-5	CASSLTGGQPQHF	TGTGCCAGCAGCCTTACAGGGGGCCAGCCCCAGCATTTT
-	TRBD1	TRBV5-6	TRBJ1-1	CASREQGGIMNTEAFF	TGTGCCAGCAGAGAACAGGGGGGAATCATGAACACTGAAGCTTTCTTT
-	TRBD1	TRBV9	TRBJ1-1	CASSPGQGAFAEAFF	TGTGCCAGCAGCCCCGGACAGGGGGCTTTTGCTGAAGCTTTCTTT
few	TRBD1	TRBV18	TRBJ1-5	CASSPGTGNQPQHF	TGTGCCAGCTCACCGGGGACAGGTAATCAGCCCCAGCATTTT
-	-	TRBV9	TRBJ1-6	CASSGGQHYNSPLHF	TGTGCCAGCAGCGGTGGACAGCATTATAATTCACCCCTCCACTTT
-	-	TRBV10-3	TRBJ1-1	CAISERVDTEAFF	TGTGCCATCAGTGAGCGAGTTGACACTGAAGCTTTCTTT
-	-	TRBV11-2	TRBJ1-5	CASSLDGGQNQPQHF	TGTGCCAGCAGCTTGGACGGAGGACAGAATCAGCCCCAGCATTTT
-	-	TRBV9	TRBJ2-7	CASSPAGAQYEQYF	TGTGCCAGCAGCCCAGCTGGGGCCCAGTACGAGCAGTACTTC
-	-	TRBV6-1	TRBJ1-4	CATRRTDRLNEKLFF	TGTGCCACACGCAGAACGGACAGACTTAATGAAAAACTGTTTTTT
-	TRBD1	TRBV19	TRBJ1-5	CASSYWTGGGSNQPQHF	TGTGCCAGTAGTTACTGGACAGGGGGCGGGAGCAATCAGCCCCAGCATTTT
-	-	TRBV7-7	TRBJ2-1	CASSPGVLSYNEQFF	TGTGCCAGCAGCCCCGGGGTCCTTTCCTACAATGAGCAGTTCTTC
-	TRBD1	TRBV27	TRBJ2-7	CASSIFRGQGAYEQYF	TGTGCCAGCAGTATTTTTCGGGGACAGGGGGCCTACGAGCAGTACTTC
-	-	TRBV27	TRBJ2-1	CASSRQASSYNEQFF	TGTGCCAGCAGCAGACAGGCGAGCTCCTACAATGAGCAGTTCTTC
few	TRBD1	TRBV25-1	TRBJ2-1	CASSEKRARGHNEQFF	TGTGCCAGCAGTGAAAAGCGCGCCAGGGGGCACAATGAGCAGTTCTTC
few	-	TRBV9	TRBJ2-7	CASSPWDIAHEQYF	TGTGCCAGCAGCCCTTGGGACATTGCCCACGAGCAGTACTTC
few	-	TRBV7-9	TRBJ1-6	CASSLGNYNSPLHF	TGTGCCAGCAGCTTGGGCAATTATAATTCACCCCTCCACTTT